This TCR beta chain was sequenced in a study of STAT5B mutations in CD4+ large granular lymphocyte leukemia. This clone showed up just once. Its specificity is unknown. Per germline, CDR1 SQVTM and CDR2 ANQGSEA. With V trimmed by 1 base and J by 0 bases, 4 bases remained unmatched. This CDR3 spans 16 amino acids. CD4+ T-LGLL patients came from Padova, Helsinki and Shinshu hematology units. The study, taken as a whole, reports: TRBV06-family usage was enriched in top patient clones (8/27) versus controls (2/35).

Clones were sequenced by immunoSEQ multiplex PCR, and TCRdb holds only the in-frame ones, with some missing. This table has about 9,500 clones, around 83% appearing once. The receptor was isolated from a man in his 60s with CD4+ T-cell large granular lymphocyte leukemia. Material for sequencing was PBMCs. The chain uses TRBV29-1 and TRBJ2-1; 9 bases are a match to TRBD2. CDR3 loop: CSVEGDSGSSYNEQFF. The CDR3 nucleotides are TGCAGCGTTGAAGGGGATAGCGGGAGCTCCTACAATGAGCAGTTCTTC.